This TCR beta chain was captured by sequencing in a study of cytomegalovirus exposure and HLA in healthy donors. Overall study findings and caveats: It was approximately 170 TCR beta chains that were listed as cytomegalovirus-associated. Accurate prediction of most subjects' HLA-A and HLA-B alleles from TCR beta sequences was reported.

60 Vbeta and 13 Jbeta primers were used in PCR. Some clones are missing from TCRdb's copy, which holds only in-frame ones; the method was immunoSEQ multiplex PCR. The data contain about 130,000 clones, over 70% of them singletons. This clone was found a few times. What it recognizes is unknown. The material sequenced was PBMCs. This receptor was obtained from a female donor in good health and CMV-seronegative.

This chain's CDR3 is CATYYKNIQYF. The DNA for the CDR3 is TGTGCCACGTATTACAAAAACATTCAGTACTTC. The genes are TRBV6-5 and TRBJ2-4; no clear D. The V end lost 10 bases, the J end lost 3 bases, and 7 bases lay between the germline ends. CDR3 size: 11 residues. CDR1 MNHEY and CDR2 SVGAGI come from the germline V gene.